This TCR beta chain came from a study of early T cells in non-severe SARS-CoV-2 infection. Turning to the study itself: Sequencing targeted bulk RNA from unsorted whole blood, leaving chains unpaired.

This clonotype was seen many times. The TCR library protocol attached unique molecular identifiers to the individual cDNA molecules. TCRdb reprocessed the 5' RACE reads via MiXCR and lists one record per CDR3 protein. Among around 47,000 distinct CDR3 sequences listed, around 10% were seen once. There are 14 residues in the CDR3. V was trimmed by 6 bases and J by 2 bases, leaving 13 bases between them. CDR1 is MNHNS and CDR2 is SASEGT in the germline V gene. The sequenced sample was whole blood. The clonotype was recovered from an adult who was a healthcare worker with PCR-confirmed SARS-CoV-2 infection or an uninfected control (not recorded which). This chain links TRBV6-1 with TRBJ2-5; maybe TRBD2 (5 bases). CDR3 sequence reads: CASRPTGVQETQYF. DNA for the CDR3: TGTGCCAGCAGGCCAACCGGGGTGCAAGAGACCCAGTACTTC.